The T cell receptor beta chain under discussion was sequenced for a study of blood T cell repertoires in COVID-19. Across the whole study: There were acute and convalescent COVID-19 samples, and they came from the United States, Italy and Spain. PBMCs, B-cell-depleted T cells, or T cells provided the cDNA or gDNA that made up the material.

Seattle patients were enrolled while actively infected and followed longitudinally. J was trimmed by 4 bases and V by 7 bases; bases with no gene match: 0. Germline CDR1 reads SNHLY; CDR2 reads FYNNEI. The CDR3 sequence is 11 residues long. Per the original methods: Reference gene primer amplification yielded estimated nucleated cell counts. The repertoire was sequenced with immunoSEQ multiplex PCR; TCRdb's copy has only in-frame clones and lacks some. That table is the source of V, J and clone size, and D and trimming were worked out from the DNA. This sample yields around 230,000 clones, of which roughly 85% are seen a single time; roughly 4.6% belongs to the top ten.

This clonotype was obtained from a man between 45 and 60 years old with COVID-19, enrolled during active disease. This chain connects TRBV2 to TRBJ1-1, with TRBD1 matching 7 bases. Sequencing input: peripheral blood. The CDR3 loop is CASNRGTEAFF. DNA of the CDR3: TGTGCCAGCAACAGGGGCACTGAAGCTTTCTTT.